A selection of T cell receptor beta chains follows, all from one sample in a study of T cells in Graves' hyperthyroidism and ophthalmopathy. A single record per CDR3 protein comes from TCRdb applying MiXCR to the multiplex PCR reads. The sample records approximately 480,000 distinct CDR3 sequences, under 25% being singletons. The sequencing input was blood. The receptors stem from a man aged 18 to 30 with Graves' hyperthyroidism. Both conserved end residues are part of each CDR3. The order of the fields is D gene, V gene, J gene, CDR3 protein. The D gene is left open where the match is weak.

>TRBD1|TRBV6-1|TRBJ1-5
CASSPGARDRPQPQHF
>-|TRBV28|TRBJ1-1
CASSSSTNTEAFF
>-|TRBV7-2|TRBJ2-7
CASSPPTSSYEQYF
>-|TRBV30|TRBJ2-7
CAWTGSYEQYF
>TRBD2|TRBV12-3/TRBV12-4|TRBJ2-5
CASSFRLAGGPGRQETQYF
>TRBD1|TRBV19|TRBJ1-1
CASSIPRDRGIKAFF
>-|TRBV20-1|TRBJ1-2
CSASTVSAYGYTF
>-|TRBV19|TRBJ2-7
CASSIDWGRRIYEQYF
>-|TRBV15|TRBJ2-6
CATSGGAGANVLTF
>TRBD1|TRBV6-4|TRBJ1-2
CASRRTGGTDKNYGYTF
>TRBD1|TRBV29-1|TRBJ2-2
CSVGQGVTGELFF
>TRBD1|TRBV2|TRBJ1-1
CASTDREWNTEAFF
>TRBD2|TRBV24-1|TRBJ2-5
CATSDLGRGDGETQYF